This T cell receptor (beta chain) was documented in a study of human T cells and chemical hapten exposure. Study-level background: Slight differences in pooled library volume were the main source of varying TCR yields across samples.

The CDR3 is 17 amino acids. Germline CDR1 is LGHNA and CDR2 is YNFKEQ. Trimming stripped 0 bases from V and 5 bases from J, with 17 bases between. Documented time point: patch test 3, about 24 weeks after DPC sensitization. The treatment was: therapeutic diphenylcyclopropenone sensitization with weekly scalp DPC. Via MiXCR, TCRdb re-called the RACE reads, giving one row per CDR3 protein. This sample carries over 80,000 distinct CDR3 sequences, under 13% of them seen once, and the ten largest clones take about 1%. Study findings and constraints: Patch test score rose with PT1 expanded TCR count, significant at thresholds 8, 16 and 32, not 4.

This clonotype was counted at least ten times. Its specificity is not known. This rearrangement joins TRBV4-2 to TRBJ1-5; D perhaps matches TRBD1 (5 bases). This TCR came from a woman younger than 45 with alopecia areata. Some clones in this sample may be carry-over from other donors' samples. The source material was whole blood, sampled in connection with sensitization to the hapten diphenylcyclopropenone (DPC). The CDR3 reads CASSQDVGQGHDQPQHF. DNA of the CDR3: TGTGCCAGCAGCCAAGATGTTGGGCAGGGTCACGATCAGCCCCAGCATTTT.